Listed below are T cell receptor beta chains from one sample, sequenced in a study of shared clonotypes between healthy human individuals. Using immunoSEQ multiplex PCR, the repertoire was profiled, and TCRdb retains in-frame clones only, with some absent. The table shows around 640,000 clones, with 95% to 97% occurring only once. The specimen was naive CD8+ T cells sorted from blood. The receptor set was obtained from a woman aged 30 to 39 in good health. Each CDR3 is given with its conserved first and last residue.

V gene,CDR3 length,CDR3 protein
TRBV27,11,CASGGLDGYTF
TRBV6-1,16,CASSESGSRFSYEQYF
TRBV4-1,17,CASSLTRLAPNTGELFF
TRBV28,13,CASRPAGGSPLHF
TRBV13,13,CASSLGLVDEQFF
TRBV9,17,CASSDPLERAFTDTQYF
TRBV4-1,15,CASSQDSSSAYEQYF
TRBV19,12,CATSLGRNEQFF
TRBV2,20,CASSDAGTSGYSGAKNIQYF
TRBV5-1,13,CASSFGISYEQYF
TRBV19,16,CASSTDRGARSYEQYF
TRBV27,12,CASRDLNTEAFF
TRBV5-1,15,CASSLVSVAKNIQYF
TRBV29-1,11,CSGMLADEQFF
TRBV11-1,12,CASSKSPYEQYF